Each of the 12 T cell receptor beta chains below was sequenced from the same sample in a study of shared T cell receptors in the human thymus. Measured with immunoSEQ multiplex PCR; TCRdb has only the in-frame clones, and not every one. The data contain 650,000 to 950,000 clones, over 75% of them singletons. These sequences were also reported in another study, on human thymus T cells.

The sample consisted of thymocytes. These receptors all come from a girl under three years old with a congenital heart defect.

The V gene is TRBV7-6, the J gene TRBJ1-4, with 11 bases aligning to TRBD1. This CDR3 has 15 residues. The J segment lost 8 bases and the V segment lost 4 bases, leaving 6 bases of the junction unmatched. In germline, CDR1 is SGHVS, CDR2 FNYEAQ. The CDR3 coding sequence is TGTGCCAGCAGCTGTTGGGACAGGGGGTCGGAAAAACTGTTTTTT. Protein product: CASSCWDRGSEKLFF. Complete variable domain (other parts from reference TRBV7-6 and TRBJ1-4): GAGVSQSPRYKVTKRGQDVALRCDPISGHVSLYWYRQALGQGPEFLTYFNYEAQQDKSGLPNDRFSAERPEGSISTLTIQRTEQRDSAMYRCASSCWDRGSEKLFFGSGTQLSVL.

This rearrangement joins TRBV28 to TRBJ2-4; D may be TRBD2 (6 bases). The CDR3 loop spans 16 amino acids. The V and J ends lost 0 bases and 5 bases respectively, with 14 bases between them. From germline, CDR1 is MDHEN and CDR2 SYDVKM. The CDR3 sequence: CASSLWSLGLQNIQYF. The CDR3 region has the DNA TGTGCCAGCAGTTTATGGTCCTTGGGACTCCAAAACATTCAGTACTTC.

The CDR3, as DNA: TGTGCCAGCAGTGCTACCTACGAGCAGTACTTC. Translation gives CASSATYEQYF. The V call is TRBV28, the J call TRBJ2-7; D remains ambiguous. CDR1 is MDHEN and CDR2 is SYDVKM in the germline V gene. CDR3 length equals 11 residues. The ends were cut back, 5 bases at V and 2 bases at J, with 4 bases in the middle.

J is TRBJ1-5 and V is TRBV4-2; 9 positions match TRBD1. In germline, CDR1 is LGHNA, CDR2 YNFKEQ. The CDR3 is 14 residues long. V was pared by 6 bases and J by 2 bases, with 2 bases of the junction left unmatched. CDR3 protein: CASSRTGGNQPQHF. CDR3 DNA sequence: TGTGCCAGCAGTCGGACAGGGGGCAATCAGCCCCAGCATTTT.

The chain couples TRBV18 to TRBJ1-5; the D is unclear. CDR3 length: 12 amino acids. Germline lookup yields CDR1 KGHSH and CDR2 LQKENI. Trimming took off 8 bases at V and 4 bases at J, with 9 bases between the two ends. CDR3 in amino acids: CASGASNQPQHF. CDR3 nucleotide sequence: TGTGCCAGCGGAGCCTCTAATCAGCCCCAGCATTTT.

This rearrangement joins TRBV7-9 to TRBJ1-2, with TRBD1 as a possible D gene (5 bases). The CDR3 loop spans 15 amino acids. Germline CDR1 SEHNR, CDR2 FQNEAQ (reference sequence). Trimming removed 1 base at V and 2 bases at J, with 11 bases between. The CDR3 loop is CASSLGRGPNYGYTF. The CDR3 DNA is TGTGCCAGCAGCTTAGGGAGGGGACCGAACTATGGCTACACCTTC.

The chain carries TRBV7-2 and TRBJ1-2, with 9 bases that match TRBD1. Germline V lookup: CDR1 SGHTA, CDR2 FQGNSA. This CDR3 region has 19 residues. The V gene end was trimmed by 2 bases and the J gene end by 14 bases; junction bases not matched to a gene: 27. CDR3 protein: CASSLFWAGQGTLSLAGTF. DNA of the CDR3: TGTGCCAGCAGCTTATTTTGGGCGGGACAGGGAACCTTGAGTTTGGCGGGTACCTTC. Supplemented by reference TRBV7-2 and TRBJ1-2, the full variable domain reads GAGVSQSPSNKVTEKGKDVELRCDPISGHTALYWYRQSLGQGLEFLIYFQGNSAPDKSGLPSDRFSAERTGGSVSTLTIQRTQQEDSAVYLCASSLFWAGQGTLSLAGTFGSGTRLTVV.

The CDR3 sequence is CASRETQGITKNIQYF. CDR3 nucleotides: TGTGCCAGCAGAGAAACCCAGGGGATTACCAAAAACATTCAGTACTTC. The chain links TRBV2 to TRBJ2-4, with D tentatively TRBD1 (6 bases). V shed 6 bases and J shed 2 bases, with 17 bases lying between them. Germline V gene data show CDR1 as SNHLY and CDR2 as FYNNEI. The CDR3 is 16 residues long.

The chain recombines TRBV9 with TRBJ2-3; tentative D call: TRBD2 (7 bases). The germline gives CDR1 SGDLS, CDR2 YYNGEE. V was trimmed by 0 bases and J by 0 bases, leaving 11 bases between them. The length of the CDR3 is 16 residues. This CDR3 is CASSVDGGLSTDTQYF. The CDR3 DNA follows: TGTGCCAGCAGCGTAGACGGGGGGCTAAGCACAGATACGCAGTATTTT. The full variable domain, rest sourced from reference TRBV9 and TRBJ2-3, is DSGVTQTPKHLITATGQRVTLRCSPRSGDLSVYWYQQSLDQGLQFLIQYYNGEERAKGNILERFSAQQFPDLHSELNLSSLELGDSALYFCASSVDGGLSTDTQYFGPGTRLTVL.

This clone has only one observation. The chain uses TRBV2 and TRBJ1-1; D gene unclear. Germline V lookup: CDR1 SNHLY, CDR2 FYNNEI. V gave up 7 bases and J gave up 2 bases, with 17 bases separating them. The CDR3 consists of 15 residues. This CDR3 reads CASINDRVRNTEAFF. The CDR3 nucleotides read TGTGCCAGCATTAACGACCGGGTACGAAACACTGAAGCTTTCTTT.

The chain combines TRBV19 with TRBJ2-3; D remains unclear. Germline CDR1 is LNHDA and CDR2 is SQIVND (reference sequence). With 4 bases removed from V and 4 bases from J, the gap between germline ends came to 6 bases. The CDR3 has 12 residues. CDR3 amino acids: CASSSGADTQYF. Written as DNA, the CDR3 is TGTGCCAGTAGTAGCGGCGCAGATACGCAGTATTTT.

This chain links TRBV15 with TRBJ1-2, with a tentative D call TRBD1 (6 bases). Between the trimmed V and J ends, which lost 5 bases and 1 base, there was a span of 11 bases. This CDR3 spans 14 amino acids. CDR1 and CDR2 from the germline V gene are LNHNV and YYDKDF (reference sequence). CDR3 loop: CATSGTSLNYGYTF. CDR3 nucleotides: TGTGCCACCAGCGGGACATCCCTTAACTATGGCTACACCTTC.